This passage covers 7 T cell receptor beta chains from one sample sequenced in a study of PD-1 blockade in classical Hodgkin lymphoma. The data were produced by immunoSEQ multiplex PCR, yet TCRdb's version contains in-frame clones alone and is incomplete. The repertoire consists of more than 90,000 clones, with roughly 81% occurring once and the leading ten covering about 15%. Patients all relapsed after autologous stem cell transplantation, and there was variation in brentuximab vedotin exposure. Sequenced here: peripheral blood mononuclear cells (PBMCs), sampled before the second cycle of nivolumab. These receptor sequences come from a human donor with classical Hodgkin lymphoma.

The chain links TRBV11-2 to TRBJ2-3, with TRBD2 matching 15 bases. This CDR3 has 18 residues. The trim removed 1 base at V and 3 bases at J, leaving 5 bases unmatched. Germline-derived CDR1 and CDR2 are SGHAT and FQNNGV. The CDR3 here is CASSLGGLAGGMTDTQYF. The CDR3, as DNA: TGTGCCAGCAGCTTAGGGGGACTAGCGGGAGGAATGACAGATACGCAGTATTTT.

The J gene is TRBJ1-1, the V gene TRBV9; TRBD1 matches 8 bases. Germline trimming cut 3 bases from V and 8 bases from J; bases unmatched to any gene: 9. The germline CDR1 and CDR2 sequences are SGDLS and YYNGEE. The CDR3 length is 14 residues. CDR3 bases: TGTGCCAGCAGCGAGGGGGACAGGTCCGTCGAAGCTTTCTTT. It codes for CASSEGDRSVEAFF.

The CDR3 here is CASGSDRRNTEAFF. The CDR3 DNA sequence: TGTGCTAGTGGTTCAGACAGGAGGAACACTGAAGCTTTCTTT. The chain has TRBV12-5 and TRBJ1-1, with D possibly TRBD1 on 6 matching bases. Trimming took off 4 bases at V and 1 base at J, with 10 bases between the two ends. The CDR3 extends over 14 amino acids. Germline CDR1 LGHNT, CDR2 FRNRAP.

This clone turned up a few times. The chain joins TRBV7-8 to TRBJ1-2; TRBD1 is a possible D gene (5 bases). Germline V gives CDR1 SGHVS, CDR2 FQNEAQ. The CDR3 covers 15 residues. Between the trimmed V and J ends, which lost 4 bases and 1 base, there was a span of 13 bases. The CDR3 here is CASSSGTRLNYGYTF. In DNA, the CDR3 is TGTGCCAGCAGCTCTGGGACCCGACTTAACTATGGCTACACCTTC.

CDR3 sequence reads: CASSLWDRRTQTGELFF. CDR3 coding DNA: TGCGCCAGCAGCTTGTGGGACCGAAGGACTCAGACCGGGGAGCTGTTTTTT. This chain connects TRBV5-1 to TRBJ2-2, with D perhaps being TRBD1 or TRBD2 (5 bases each). CDR3 length equals 17 residues. V was cut by 1 base and J by 5 bases, with 18 bases left in between. The germline gives CDR1 SGHRS, CDR2 YFSETQ.

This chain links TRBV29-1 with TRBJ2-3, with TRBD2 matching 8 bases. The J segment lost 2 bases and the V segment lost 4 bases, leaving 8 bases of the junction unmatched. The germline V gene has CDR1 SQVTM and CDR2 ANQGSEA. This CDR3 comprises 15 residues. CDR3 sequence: CSVGPAGGFTDTQYF. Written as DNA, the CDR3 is TGCAGCGTTGGCCCTGCGGGAGGTTTCACAGATACGCAGTATTTT.

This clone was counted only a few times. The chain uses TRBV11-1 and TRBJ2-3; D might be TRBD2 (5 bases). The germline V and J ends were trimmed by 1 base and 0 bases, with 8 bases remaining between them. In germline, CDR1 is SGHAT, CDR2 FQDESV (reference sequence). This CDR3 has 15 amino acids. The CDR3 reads CASSLEERSTDTQYF. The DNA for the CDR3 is TGTGCCAGCAGCTTAGAGGAGCGGAGCACAGATACGCAGTATTTT.